This TCR beta chain came from a study of T-cell reconstitution after alpha-beta-depleted transplantation in children. Many counts were recorded for this clonotype. What it binds is unknown. The study's findings and limits: Alpha-beta T cells present about two months after transplant were reported to originate from several hundred expanded graft clones. It was newly produced T cells that mostly accounted for T-cell counts and diversity one year after transplant.

V was trimmed by 0 bases and J by 4 bases, leaving 9 bases between them. This CDR3 spans 15 amino acids. Per germline, CDR1 LGHNA and CDR2 YSLEER. TCRbeta library construction was performed incorporating unique molecular identifiers. MiXCR, applied by TCRdb to the PCR reads, yields one record per CDR3 protein. The sample lists approximately 34,000 distinct CDR3 sequences, about 6.8% occurring once. The sequence was obtained from a child under two years old who had a stem cell transplant for acute myeloid leukemia, so the T cells may come from the graft donor. The gene calls are TRBV4-3 and TRBJ1-4, with D unresolved. The sequences come from peripheral blood, collected 60 days after TCRalphabeta/CD19-depleted stem cell transplant. The CDR3 region is CASSQEGRLNEKLFF. Written as DNA, the CDR3 is TGCGCCAGCAGCCAAGAAGGCAGGCTTAATGAAAAACTGTTTTTT.